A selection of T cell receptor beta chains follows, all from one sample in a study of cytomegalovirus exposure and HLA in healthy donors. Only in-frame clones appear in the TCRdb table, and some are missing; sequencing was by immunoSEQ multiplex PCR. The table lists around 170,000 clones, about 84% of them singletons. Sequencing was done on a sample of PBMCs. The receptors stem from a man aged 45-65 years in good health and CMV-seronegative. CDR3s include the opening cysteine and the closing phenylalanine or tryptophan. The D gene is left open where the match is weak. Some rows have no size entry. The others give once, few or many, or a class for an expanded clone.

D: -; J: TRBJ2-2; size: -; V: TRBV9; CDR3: CASSEGPNTGELFF; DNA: TGTGCCAGCAGCGAGGGGCCGAACACCGGGGAGCTGTTTTTT
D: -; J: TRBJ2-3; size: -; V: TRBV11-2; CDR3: CASSLDTASTDTQYF; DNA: TGTGCCAGCAGCTTAGATACAGCTAGCACAGATACGCAGTATTTT
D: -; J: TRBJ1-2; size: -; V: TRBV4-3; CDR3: CASSQDWGETNYGYTF; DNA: TGCGCCAGCAGCCAAGACTGGGGAGAAACTAACTATGGCTACACCTTC
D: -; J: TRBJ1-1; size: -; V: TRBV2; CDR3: CASGRENTEAFF; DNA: TGTGCCAGCGGACGGGAGAACACTGAAGCTTTCTTT
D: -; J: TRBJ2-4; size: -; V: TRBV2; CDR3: CASSEALYRKNIQYF; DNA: TGTGCCAGCAGTGAAGCGCTGTACAGGAAAAACATTCAGTACTTC
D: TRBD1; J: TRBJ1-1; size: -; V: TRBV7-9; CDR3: CSSSQNRDRYMNTEAFF; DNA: TGTTCCAGCAGCCAGAACCGGGACAGATATATGAACACTGAAGCTTTCTTT
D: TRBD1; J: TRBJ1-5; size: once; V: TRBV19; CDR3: CASSPTGGLTSNQPQHF; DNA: TGTGCCAGTAGTCCAACAGGGGGCTTGACGAGCAATCAGCCCCAGCATTTT
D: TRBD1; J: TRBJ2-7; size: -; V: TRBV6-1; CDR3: CASSARDSRIGQYF; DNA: TGTGCCAGCAGCGCCCGGGACAGCCGTATTGGGCAGTACTTC
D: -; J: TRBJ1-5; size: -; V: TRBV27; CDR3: CASSLSRGFNQPQHF; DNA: TGTGCCAGCAGTTTATCGCGGGGCTTCAATCAGCCCCAGCATTTT
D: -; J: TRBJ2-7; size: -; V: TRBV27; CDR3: CASSPDLPYEQYF; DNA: TGTGCCAGCAGCCCGGACTTACCCTACGAGCAGTACTTC
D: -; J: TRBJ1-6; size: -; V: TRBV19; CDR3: CASTRQDNSPLHF; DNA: TGTGCCAGTACCAGACAGGATAATTCACCCCTCCACTTT
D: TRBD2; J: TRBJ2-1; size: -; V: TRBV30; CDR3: CAWTSGAYNEQFF; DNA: TGTGCCTGGACTAGCGGAGCCTACAATGAGCAGTTCTTC
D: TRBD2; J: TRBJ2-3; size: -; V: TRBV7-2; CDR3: CASSQGLATDTQYF; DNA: TGTGCCAGCAGCCAGGGACTAGCAACCGATACGCAGTATTTT
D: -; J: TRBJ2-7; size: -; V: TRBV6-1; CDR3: CASSEAGNSYEQYF; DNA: TGTGCCAGCAGTGAAGCTGGCAACTCCTACGAGCAGTACTTC
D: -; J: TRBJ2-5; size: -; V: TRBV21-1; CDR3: CASSKEVTGTQYF; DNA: TGTGCCAGCAGCAAAGAGGTCACGGGGACCCAGTACTTC
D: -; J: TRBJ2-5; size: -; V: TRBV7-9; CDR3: CASSLEEVWGRGRETQYF; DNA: TGTGCCAGCAGCTTAGAGGAGGTGTGGGGGCGCGGGAGAGAGACCCAGTACTTC
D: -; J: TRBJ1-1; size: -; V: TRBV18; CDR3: CASSPLQGNTEAFF; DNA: TGTGCCAGCTCACCCCTCCAGGGGAACACTGAAGCTTTCTTT
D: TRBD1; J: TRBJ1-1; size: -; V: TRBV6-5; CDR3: CASTRQGTTEAFF; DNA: TGTGCCAGCACGAGACAGGGAACAACTGAAGCTTTCTTT
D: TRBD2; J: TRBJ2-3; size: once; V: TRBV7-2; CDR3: CASSLDGGGSTDTQYF; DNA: TGTGCCAGCAGCTTAGACGGCGGGGGGAGCACAGATACGCAGTATTTT
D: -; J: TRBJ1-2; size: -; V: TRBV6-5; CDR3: CASSYSRAGLGYGYTF; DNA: TGTGCCAGCAGTTACTCGAGAGCGGGTCTGGGCTATGGCTACACCTTC
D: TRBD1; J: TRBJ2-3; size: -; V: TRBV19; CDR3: CASSMLGTGSHDTQYF; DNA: TGTGCCAGTAGTATGCTCGGGACAGGGAGTCACGATACGCAGTATTTT
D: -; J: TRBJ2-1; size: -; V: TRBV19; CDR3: CASRETASYNEQFF; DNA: TGTGCCAGCCGGGAGACTGCCTCCTACAATGAGCAGTTCTTC
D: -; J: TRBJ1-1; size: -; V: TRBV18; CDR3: CASSPQAAPGGTEAFF; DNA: TGTGCCAGCTCACCACAGGCGGCTCCCGGGGGCACTGAAGCTTTCTTT
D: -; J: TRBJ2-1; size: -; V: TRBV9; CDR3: CASTPVSAYNEQFF; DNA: TGTGCCAGCACGCCAGTCTCCGCTTACAATGAGCAGTTCTTC
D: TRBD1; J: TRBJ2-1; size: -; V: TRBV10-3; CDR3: CAISVGTGVRDEQFF; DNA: TGTGCCATCAGTGTAGGGACAGGGGTAAGGGATGAGCAGTTCTTC
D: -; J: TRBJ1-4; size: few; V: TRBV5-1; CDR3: CASSRTNKNEKLFF; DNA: TGCGCCAGCAGCCGGACAAACAAGAATGAAAAACTGTTTTTT
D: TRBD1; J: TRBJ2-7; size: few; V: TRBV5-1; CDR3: CASSLGGTGRSHEQYF; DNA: TGCGCCAGCAGCTTGGGCGGGACAGGGCGCTCCCACGAGCAGTACTTC
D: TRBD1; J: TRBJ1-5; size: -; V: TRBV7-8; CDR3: CASSTDRDQPQHF; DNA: TGTGCCAGCAGCACGGACAGGGATCAGCCCCAGCATTTT
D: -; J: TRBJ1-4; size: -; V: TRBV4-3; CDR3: CASSQDTQGNVGKLFF; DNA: TGCGCCAGCAGCCAAGATACGCAGGGTAATGTAGGAAAACTGTTTTTT
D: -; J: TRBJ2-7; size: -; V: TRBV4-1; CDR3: CASSPRTGPLTYEQYF; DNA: TGCGCCAGCAGCCCCCGAACAGGGCCCTTAACCTACGAGCAGTACTTC
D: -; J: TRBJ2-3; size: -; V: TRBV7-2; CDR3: CASSFSGDNTQYF; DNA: TGTGCCAGCAGCTTTTCAGGGGACAATACGCAGTATTTT
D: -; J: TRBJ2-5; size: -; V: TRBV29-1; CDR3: CSVQAFGVGETQYF; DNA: TGCAGCGTCCAAGCATTCGGGGTGGGAGAGACCCAGTACTTC
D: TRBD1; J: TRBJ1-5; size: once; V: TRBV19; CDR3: CASSIDISGGQPQHF; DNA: TGTGCCAGTAGTATAGATATTTCAGGGGGACAGCCCCAGCATTTT
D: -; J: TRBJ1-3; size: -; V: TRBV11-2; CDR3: CASSSRWEGSGNTIYF; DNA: TGTGCCAGCAGCTCAAGATGGGAGGGATCTGGAAACACCATATATTTT
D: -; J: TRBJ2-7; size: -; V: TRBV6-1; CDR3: CASSEGSSYEQYF; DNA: TGTGCCAGCAGTGAAGGTAGCTCCTACGAGCAGTACTTC
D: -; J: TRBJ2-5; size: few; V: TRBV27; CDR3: CASSLLRPGQLQETQYF; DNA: TGTGCCAGCAGTTTATTACGGCCTGGACAACTCCAAGAGACCCAGTACTTC
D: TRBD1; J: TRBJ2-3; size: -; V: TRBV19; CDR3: CATGDRVGPTDTQYF; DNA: TGTGCCACAGGAGACAGGGTAGGCCCCACAGATACGCAGTATTTT
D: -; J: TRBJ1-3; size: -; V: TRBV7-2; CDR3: CASSLKGRGSGNTIYF; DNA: TGTGCCAGCAGCTTAAAGGGCCGCGGGAGTGGAAACACCATATATTTT
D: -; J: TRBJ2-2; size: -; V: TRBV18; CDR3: CASSPGQYTGELFF; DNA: TGTGCCAGCTCACCGGGGCAGTACACCGGGGAGCTGTTTTTT
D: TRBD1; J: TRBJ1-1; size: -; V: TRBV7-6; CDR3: CASSPGQGKEAFF; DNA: TGTGCCAGCAGCCCCGGACAGGGTAAGGAAGCTTTCTTT
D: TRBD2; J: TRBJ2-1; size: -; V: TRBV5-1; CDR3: CASSLDSGGALNEQFF; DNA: TGCGCCAGCAGCTTGGATAGCGGGGGGGCCTTGAATGAGCAGTTCTTC